This passage covers 7 T cell receptor beta chains from one sample sequenced in a study of OX40 agonist ivuxolimab in advanced cancers. Library preparation used the immunoSEQ multiplex PCR assay. Here the immuneACCESS table is served through TCRdb, limited to in-frame sequences with V and J called. Missing clones are a known gap in these copies; in checked studies unresolved V genes cover under half, and the rest lacks a known reason. The sample profile shows over 75,000 clones; under 95% of them were found once. Of the sample, 8.7% is held by the ten largest clones. The material was CD4+ or CD8+ T cells sorted from blood, obtained in a trial of the OX40 agonist ivuxolimab. Receptors originate from an adult with an advanced solid tumor such as melanoma, head and neck, liver or kidney cancer.

The J gene is TRBJ2-7, the V gene TRBV4-2, with 8 bases matching TRBD1. V gave up 0 bases and J gave up 4 bases; unmatched junction bases: 8. Germline loops: CDR1 LGHNA, CDR2 YNFKEQ. The length of the CDR3 is 16 residues. CDR3 loop: CASSQEGAGGGYEQYF. CDR3 in DNA: TGTGCCAGCAGCCAAGAGGGTGCAGGGGGCGGGTACGAGCAGTACTTC.

The gene calls are TRBV7-9 and TRBJ2-3, with TRBD2 matching 12 bases. Germline-derived CDR1 and CDR2 are SEHNR and FQNEAQ (reference sequence). This CDR3 is built from 16 residues. V was pared by 1 base and J by 7 bases, with 6 bases of the junction left unmatched. CDR3 sequence reads: CASSLVGLAGYNTQYF. The CDR3 DNA is TGTGCCAGCAGCTTAGTTGGACTAGCGGGATATAATACGCAGTATTTT.

This rearrangement joins TRBV19 to TRBJ2-2; 11 nucleotides line up with TRBD1. There are 16 residues in the CDR3. The junction had 11 bases not matched to a gene; V was cut back by 6 bases and J by 8 bases. The germline CDR1 and CDR2 sequences are LNHDA and SQIVND (reference sequence). CDR3 DNA: TGTGCCAGTAGAGGGTGGAGGACAGGGGGCAGAGGGGAGCTGTTTTTT. It yields the protein CASRGWRTGGRGELFF.

The chain links TRBV11-2 to TRBJ1-4; D gene uncertain. Trimming removed 2 bases from V and 0 bases from J, with 7 bases in between. Germline CDR1 and CDR2: SGHAT and FQNNGV. The CDR3 contains 15 residues. This chain's CDR3 is CASSLRRTTNEKLFF. In DNA, the CDR3 is TGTGCCAGCAGCTTACGCCGAACAACTAATGAAAAACTGTTTTTT.

The rearrangement uses TRBV5-1 and TRBJ2-3; 8 bases map to TRBD1. Looked up from germline, CDR1 is SGHRS and CDR2 is YFSETQ. Trimming took 4 bases from V and 2 from J; bases not matched to a gene: 6. The CDR3 covers 15 residues. The DNA of the CDR3 is TGCGCCAGCAGCCTCCAGGGGGCTCCCACAGATACGCAGTATTTT. Translating gives CASSLQGAPTDTQYF.

This rearrangement joins TRBV7-9 to TRBJ2-7; tentative D call: TRBD2 (7 bases). Between the trimmed V and J ends, which lost 5 bases and 0 bases, there was a span of 14 bases. Germline CDR1 reads SEHNR; CDR2 reads FQNEAQ (reference sequence). This CDR3 region has 15 residues. The CDR3 reads CASSRTGGISYEQYF. In nucleotides, the CDR3 is TGTGCCAGCAGCCGAACGGGGGGCATCTCCTACGAGCAGTACTTC.

The J gene is TRBJ2-7, the V gene TRBV29-1, with TRBD2 identical over 14 bases. The V gene's germline CDR1 is SQVTM and CDR2 ANQGSEA. With 4 bases clipped from V and 7 bases from J, the junction kept 6 bases outside the gene matches. This CDR3 spans 14 amino acids. The CDR3: CSVGGLAGEIEQYF. CDR3 coding DNA: TGCAGCGTTGGGGGACTAGCGGGGGAGATTGAGCAGTACTTC.